This T cell receptor beta chain was captured by sequencing in a study of CXCR3-negative and CXCR3-positive naive CD8 T cells. Study-wide results and limits: Naive cells, whether CXCR3-negative or CXCR3-positive, had similar TRBV-TRBJ usage, while memory cells differed. Both of the naive subsets showed about the same high diversity, but memory CD8+ cells had much less. Naive CXCR3-positive cells had TRB CDR3s more hydrophobic than those of CXCR3-negative naive cells. TRB CDR3 properties served as the basis for inferring TCR strength, and surface CD5 was comparable between naive subsets.

Germline CDR1 MNHEY, CDR2 SVGEGT. The length of the CDR3 is 12 residues. Naive cells were sorted as CD45RO-, CCR7+, CD27+ and CD95-. For this clonotype: Its matching antigen is unknown.

All TRB cDNA libraries came from 5' RACE performed with UMI labels. TCRdb reanalyzed the 5' RACE reads and collapses them to one entry per CDR3 protein, without DNA. Its table lists tens of thousands of distinct CDR3 sequences. V is TRBV6-2 or TRBV6-3 and J is TRBJ2-7; the D call of TRBD2 rests on TCRdb alone, since no DNA is present to check it. The sequence came from a human donor in good health. Some clones in this sample may be carry-over from other donors' samples. Sequencing was carried out using naive CXCR3+ CD8+ T cells from blood. As for subset: CD45RO-CCR7+CD27+CD95- naive CD8+ T cells expressing CXCR3 (TNR3+). CDR3 amino acids: CASMAGRYEQYF.